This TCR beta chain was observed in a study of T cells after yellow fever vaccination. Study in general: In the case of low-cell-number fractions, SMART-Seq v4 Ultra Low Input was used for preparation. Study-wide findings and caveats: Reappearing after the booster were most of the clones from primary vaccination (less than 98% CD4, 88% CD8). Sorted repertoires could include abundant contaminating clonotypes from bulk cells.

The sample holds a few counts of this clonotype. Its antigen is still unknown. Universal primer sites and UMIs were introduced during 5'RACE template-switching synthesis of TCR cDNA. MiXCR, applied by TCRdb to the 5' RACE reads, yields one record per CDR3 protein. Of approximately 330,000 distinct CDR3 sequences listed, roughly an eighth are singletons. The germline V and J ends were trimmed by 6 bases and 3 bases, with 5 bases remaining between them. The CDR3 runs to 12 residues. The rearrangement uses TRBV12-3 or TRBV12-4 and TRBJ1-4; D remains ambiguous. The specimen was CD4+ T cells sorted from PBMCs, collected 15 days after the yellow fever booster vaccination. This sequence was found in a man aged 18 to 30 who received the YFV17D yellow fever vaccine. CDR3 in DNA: TGTGCCAGCAGGGGCGCTAATGAAAAACTGTTTTTT. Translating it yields CASRGANEKLFF.